The 20 T cell receptor beta chains given below trace back to one sample, sequenced in a study of human T cells and chemical hapten exposure. TCRdb independently ran MiXCR on the RACE reads; one entry per CDR3 protein. The data hold 200,000 to 300,000 distinct CDR3 sequences, with approximately 8.6% observed a single time. As to time point: pre-sensitization, week 0. Treatment: therapeutic diphenylcyclopropenone sensitization with weekly scalp DPC. Sequences were derived from whole blood, sampled in connection with sensitization to the hapten diphenylcyclopropenone (DPC). The source is a woman aged 40-49 years with alopecia areata. Some clones in this sample may be carry-over from other donors' samples.

This clonotype was observed a few times. This sequence joins TRBV20-1 and TRBJ2-1; weak D call: TRBD2 (6 bases). The V gene lost 3 bases and the J gene lost 3 bases, with 15 bases spanning the gap. The germline V gene encodes CDR1 DFQATT and CDR2 SNEGSKA (reference sequence). The CDR3 spans 15 residues. CDR3 region: CSASPNQAGYNEQFF. The CDR3, as DNA: TGCAGTGCTAGTCCTAATCAAGCGGGCTACAATGAGCAGTTCTTC.

This chain connects TRBV7-3 to TRBJ2-7; D might be TRBD1 (5 bases). V gave up 4 bases and J gave up 5 bases, with 24 bases separating them. The germline V gene encodes CDR1 SGHTA and CDR2 FQGTGA. This CDR3 contains 17 residues. The CDR3 DNA is TGTGCCAGCAGCTACCCCAAGAAGACAGAGATTGACGACGAGCAGTACTTC. It yields the protein CASSYPKKTEIDDEQYF.

J is TRBJ2-1 and V is TRBV20-1, with 8 bases lining up with TRBD2. Germline CDR1 and CDR2: DFQATT and SNEGSKA (reference sequence). With 4 bases clipped from V and 4 bases from J, the junction kept 12 bases outside the gene matches. The CDR3 runs 16 residues. This chain's CDR3 is CSATAALAGLYNEQFF. The CDR3 nucleotides read TGCAGTGCTACGGCGGCGCTAGCGGGTTTATACAATGAGCAGTTCTTC.

This clonotype was counted ten times or more. The chain combines TRBV20-1 with TRBJ2-7; possibly TRBD2 for D (6 bases). The germline CDR1 and CDR2 sequences are DFQATT and SNEGSKA (reference sequence). Deletions cut 5 bases from V and 3 bases from J, with 14 bases between. The CDR3 sequence is 13 residues long. CDR3: CSAVERAVYEQYF. In DNA form, the CDR3 reads TGCAGTGCTGTAGAGCGGGCCGTCTACGAGCAGTACTTC.

This clonotype came up a few times. The chain carries TRBV12-3 or TRBV12-4 and TRBJ2-7; 9 bases map to TRBD1. V was clipped by 3 bases and J by 5 bases; unmatched bases: 11. This CDR3 has 16 amino acids. DNA of the CDR3: TGTGCCAGCAGTTTCACCCCAGGGACAGGGAATAACGAGCAGTACTTC. It translates to CASSFTPGTGNNEQYF.

This sequence joins TRBV10-3 and TRBJ1-4; no reliable D call. Germline lookup yields CDR1 ENHRY and CDR2 SYGVKD. V was trimmed by 6 bases and J by 3 bases, leaving 2 bases between them. The CDR3 consists of 11 residues. CDR3 sequence: CAIRANEKLFF. The DNA of the CDR3 is TGTGCCATCAGGGCTAATGAAAAACTGTTTTTT.

This clonotype was seen more than once but under ten times. V and J are TRBV20-1 and TRBJ2-7; 11 bases match TRBD1. Trimming took 6 bases from V and 6 from J; bases not matched to a gene: 13. Per germline, CDR1 DFQATT and CDR2 SNEGSKA (reference sequence). The CDR3 runs 15 residues. CDR3 in DNA: TGCAGTGCCCGCCGGGCCGGGACAGGGGGGATCGAGCAGTACTTC. As protein: CSARRAGTGGIEQYF.

The V gene is TRBV11-2, the J gene TRBJ1-2; tentative D call: TRBD1 (5 bases). The CDR3 extends over 14 amino acids. The ends were cut back, 2 bases at V and 8 bases at J, with 15 bases in the middle. Per germline, CDR1 SGHAT and CDR2 FQNNGV. CDR3 sequence reads: CASSLPTGTLGYTF. The CDR3 coding sequence is TGTGCCAGCAGCTTACCCACCGGGACCCTCGGCTACACCTTC.

This clonotype was seen many times. The CDR3 DNA reads as TGTGCCACCAGTGACACAGAACATCAGCCCCAGCATTTT. Protein: CATSDTEHQPQHF. The chain uses TRBV24-1 and TRBJ1-5; no definite D call. The V gene lost 4 bases and the J gene lost 5 bases, with 8 bases spanning the gap. CDR1 is KGHDR, CDR2 SFDVKD, per germline. The CDR3 is made up of 13 amino acids.

The gene calls are TRBV24-1 and TRBJ2-1; 7 nucleotides align to TRBD2. This CDR3 comprises 16 residues. V trimming: 3 bases; J trimming: 0 bases; junction bases outside the gene matches: 4. Germline V lookup: CDR1 KGHDR, CDR2 SFDVKD. This CDR3 reads CATSDTSASSYNEQFF. The CDR3 nucleotides read TGTGCCACCAGTGATACTAGCGCTAGCTCCTACAATGAGCAGTTCTTC.

The V and J genes are TRBV28 and TRBJ2-1; 7 nucleotides line up with TRBD2. V lost 6 bases, J lost 6 bases, and 11 bases stayed unmatched. Germline V gene data show CDR1 as MDHEN and CDR2 as SYDVKM. The CDR3 totals 15 residues. The CDR3 sequence is CASSSGGGWGNEQFF. The CDR3 DNA sequence: TGTGCCAGCAGCTCCGGGGGAGGGTGGGGCAATGAGCAGTTCTTC.

V and J are TRBV29-1 and TRBJ2-3; 10 nucleotides agree with TRBD2. V dropped 4 bases and J dropped 4; count of bases not matched to a gene: 8. CDR1 SQVTM and CDR2 ANQGSEA come from the germline V gene. The CDR3 is made up of 15 amino acids. The CDR3 here is CSVGPSGGGADTQYF. The DNA of the CDR3 is TGCAGCGTTGGGCCTAGCGGGGGCGGTGCAGATACGCAGTATTTT.

This clonotype was detected many times. This chain connects TRBV3-1 to TRBJ2-3, with D unresolved. CDR1 is LGHDT and CDR2 is YNNKEL in the germline V gene (reference sequence). The CDR3 consists of 15 residues. The V end lost 6 bases, the J end lost 0 bases, and 13 bases lay between the germline ends. As DNA, the CDR3 is TGTGCCAGCAGTGCATATAGTGACAGCACAGATACGCAGTATTTT. Its protein is CASSAYSDSTDTQYF.

There are a few counts of this clonotype. The chain employs TRBV10-3 and TRBJ2-5, with TRBD2 matching 11 bases. Germline V gene data show CDR1 as ENHRY and CDR2 as SYGVKD. This CDR3 has 15 residues. V was pared by 6 bases and J by 2 bases, with 5 bases of the junction left unmatched. As DNA, the CDR3 is TGTGCCATCAGACCGGGACTAGCGGTACAAGAGACCCAGTACTTC. It is translated as CAIRPGLAVQETQYF.

This clonotype was found many times. The V gene is TRBV27, the J gene TRBJ2-3, with TRBD1 matching 10 bases. With 6 bases clipped from V and 3 bases from J, the junction kept 0 bases outside the gene matches. Per the germline V gene, CDR1 is MNHEY and CDR2 is SMNVEV (reference sequence). The length of the CDR3 is 13 residues. The CDR3 is CASRGQGTDTQYF. CDR3 bases: TGTGCCAGCAGGGGACAGGGGACAGATACGCAGTATTTT.

This clonotype was seen only a few times. Since a much larger clone is just one base distant, this may be a read error. The chain is built from TRBV28 and TRBJ1-1; no clear D gene. The V gene's germline CDR1 is MDHEN and CDR2 SYDVKM. Trimming removed 5 bases at V and 3 bases at J, with 1 base between. The CDR3 length is 10 residues. CDR3 nucleotides: TGTGCCAGCAGTGACACTGAAGCTTTCTTT. Its protein product is CASSDTEAFF.

There are many counts of this clonotype. The V call is TRBV7-8, the J call TRBJ1-1; 8 nucleotides match TRBD1. Losses at the gene ends were 6 bases for V and 4 bases for J; bases not matched to a gene: 4. Germline lookup yields CDR1 SGHVS and CDR2 FQNEAQ. The CDR3 totals 13 residues. This CDR3 reads CASSQDRGTEAFF. The CDR3 coding sequence is TGTGCCAGCAGTCAAGACAGGGGCACTGAAGCTTTCTTT.

The rearrangement joins TRBV10-3 to TRBJ1-1, with TRBD1 identical over 11 bases. Germline trimming cut 11 bases from V and 6 bases from J; bases unmatched to any gene: 17. In germline, CDR1 is ENHRY, CDR2 SYGVKD. The CDR3 has 16 amino acids. This chain's CDR3 is CAAAPGQGVREAEAFF. CDR3 sequence (DNA): TGTGCCGCAGCTCCGGGACAGGGGGTCAGGGAGGCTGAAGCTTTCTTT.

This sequence joins TRBV20-1 and TRBJ2-3, with 11 bases identical to TRBD2. V shed 2 bases, J shed 5 bases, and the junction held 6 bases outside the gene matches. This CDR3 comprises 15 residues. The V gene's germline CDR1 is DFQATT and CDR2 SNEGSKA (reference sequence). For the CDR3, the DNA is TGCAGTGCTAGACGTACTAGCGGGAGTCGAGATACGCAGTATTTT. Its protein product is CSARRTSGSRDTQYF.

This clonotype was recorded a few times. CDR3 region: CASSLLAGSSYNEQFF. Here the CDR3 DNA reads TGTGCCAGCAGTTTATTGGCGGGGAGCTCCTACAATGAGCAGTTCTTC. The chain uses TRBV28 and TRBJ2-1; a possible D gene is TRBD2 (6 bases). V lost 1 base and J 0 bases, leaving 10 bases between the germline ends. CDR1 MDHEN and CDR2 SYDVKM come from the germline V gene. The CDR3 consists of 16 residues.